This record looks at one T cell receptor beta chain sequence and its context. Its antigen is not identified. These data originate in a study of T cells in Graves' hyperthyroidism and ophthalmopathy. Active moderate-to-severe ophthalmopathy, Clinical Activity Score at least 3, NOSPECS at least 4, under 3 months' duration. Findings and limits, study-wide: With a median lead of 6.5 months before onset, the model predicted ophthalmopathy. In the blood, most expanded thyroid clonotypes above 0.001 appeared as well.

V was clipped by 5 bases and J by 4 bases; unmatched bases: 4. CDR3 length: 15 amino acids. Amplification of TCR beta CDR3 regions was performed using RNA transcripts as template. The study used the HTBI primer set for a first-round RT-PCR of the TCR CDR3. TCRdb re-analysed the multiplex PCR reads in MiXCR, keeping a single row per CDR3 protein. The data contain about 400,000 distinct CDR3 sequences, 14% of them singletons. What was sequenced was blood. This TCR was sampled from a woman aged 30 to 39 with Graves' ophthalmopathy. The V gene is TRBV12-3 or TRBV12-4, the J gene TRBJ2-1, with TRBD2 identical over 11 bases. In nucleotides, the CDR3 is TGTGCCAGCAGTCGACTAGCGGGGCCATACAATGAGCAGTTCTTC. This gives the protein CASSRLAGPYNEQFF.